This passage covers 15 T cell receptor beta chains from one sample sequenced in a study of a mutant IDH1 vaccine in newly diagnosed glioma. Clones were sequenced by immunoSEQ multiplex PCR, and TCRdb holds only the in-frame ones, with some missing. The sample contains 25,000 to 40,000 clones, approximately 89% of which appear only once. Time point described: week 47, end of study. In every dose of vaccine, 300 ug of mutant IDH1 20-mer peptide was given alongside topical imiquimod. The antigens of these receptors remain unknown. Sequencing was performed on PBMCs, taken from a glioma patient whose treatment included an IDH1 peptide vaccine. The receptor set was obtained from a man aged 35 to 55 with glioma.

This clone was counted once. Written as DNA, the CDR3 is TGTGCCGAGGGGCGGGATACGCAGTATTTT. Amino acid sequence: CAEGRDTQYF. This chain links TRBV30 with TRBJ2-3, with D possibly called TRBD1 or TRBD2 (5 bases each). Per the germline V gene, CDR1 is GTSNPN and CDR2 is SVGIG (reference sequence). The V gene lost 8 bases and the J gene lost 6 bases, with 9 bases spanning the gap. This CDR3 contains 10 residues.

The chain links TRBV28 to TRBJ1-4; 7 nucleotides align to TRBD1. Unmatched junction bases numbered 7, after V lost 5 bases and J lost 4 bases. This CDR3 contains 15 residues. Germline V gene lookup returns CDR1 MDHEN and CDR2 SYDVKM. The CDR3 nucleotides read TGTGCCAGCAGTATCCGGACAGGCAGTAATGAAAAACTGTTTTTT. Residues: CASSIRTGSNEKLFF.

Comments on this clone: An end of the junction does not agree with germline; a read error may underlie this. This chain connects TRBV7-7 to TRBJ2-1; D not resolved. The CDR3 runs to 15 residues. Germline assignment: CDR1 SSHAT and CDR2 FNYEAQ (reference sequence). CDR3 nucleotides: TGTGCTAGCAGCTTAGGGTCCTATACCGACAATGAGCAGTTCTTC. This codes for CASSLGSYTDNEQFF.

This clone was recorded a few times. This chain joins TRBV4-2 and TRBJ1-1; TRBD1 agrees at 7 bases. This CDR3 is 13 amino acids long. Trimming at V came to 4 bases and at J to 4 bases, leaving 3 bases not matched to a gene. Germline V gene sequence: CDR1 LGHNA, CDR2 YNFKEQ. Written as DNA, the CDR3 is TGTGCCAGCAGCCGAGCAGGGGGCACTGAAGCTTTCTTT. It translates to CASSRAGGTEAFF.

The genes are TRBV19 and TRBJ2-7; weak D call: TRBD1 (5 bases). This CDR3 has 16 amino acids. The germline V gene has CDR1 LNHDA and CDR2 SQIVND (reference sequence). The germline V and J ends were trimmed by 5 bases and 6 bases, with 23 bases remaining between them. CDR3: CASSPDTGSGKVEQYF. The DNA of the CDR3 is TGTGCCAGTAGTCCGGACACCGGCTCGGGTAAGGTCGAGCAGTACTTC.

This clone was observed a single time. The chain has TRBV7-8 and TRBJ1-2; D possibly corresponds to TRBD1 (5 bases). Germline V gene data show CDR1 as SGHVS and CDR2 as FQNEAQ. The length of the CDR3 is 15 residues. Trimming cost V 4 bases and J 8 bases, with 20 bases left between them. The CDR3 DNA reads as TGTGCCAGCAGCTCGCCGCAAGCGGGGCTCCGCGGCTACACCTTC. Amino acids: CASSSPQAGLRGYTF.

The gene calls are TRBV6-1 and TRBJ2-7, with D perhaps TRBD1 (5 bases). In germline, CDR1 is MNHNS, CDR2 SASEGT. This CDR3 contains 14 residues. Trimming removed 3 bases from V and 3 bases from J, with 12 bases in between. CDR3 in DNA: TGTGCCAGCAGTGAGTTGGACATCTACTACGAGCAGTACTTC. It encodes CASSELDIYYEQYF.

This chain joins TRBV19 and TRBJ1-6; 8 nucleotides line up with TRBD1. J was trimmed by 8 bases and V by 5 bases; bases with no gene match: 8. CDR3 length: 15 residues. From germline, CDR1 is LNHDA and CDR2 SQIVND (reference sequence). The CDR3 DNA is TGTGCCAGTAGTCTTCAGGGGGCTGATGATTCACCCCTCCACTTT. Protein product: CASSLQGADDSPLHF.

This chain joins TRBV11-3 and TRBJ1-1; a possible D gene is TRBD1 (6 bases). CDR1 and CDR2 from the germline V gene are SGHNT and YENEEA. V was cut by 3 bases and J by 5 bases, with 13 bases left in between. The CDR3 contains 14 residues. CDR3 sequence reads: CASSFGTGSTEAFF. The CDR3 DNA sequence: TGTGCCAGCAGCTTCGGTACAGGGTCAACTGAAGCTTTCTTT.

The chain couples TRBV2 to TRBJ1-3; D uncertain. This CDR3 has 18 residues. Trimming cost V 4 bases and J 0 bases, with 19 bases left between them. Germline assignment: CDR1 SNHLY and CDR2 FYNNEI. The CDR3 DNA reads TGTGCCAGCAGTGCCCTTTGGCCAGGCGTCAGCTCTGGAAACACCATATATTTT. Its translation: CASSALWPGVSSGNTIYF.

The chain employs TRBV16 and TRBJ1-3; D uncertain. This CDR3 has 19 residues. V lost 4 bases, J lost 0 bases, and 22 bases lay in between. Per the germline V gene, CDR1 is KGHSY and CDR2 is FQNENV. The CDR3 region is CASSRKYTKDRSSGNTIYF. In DNA, the CDR3 is TGTGCCAGCAGCCGAAAGTATACGAAGGACCGTAGCTCTGGAAACACCATATATTTT.

J is TRBJ1-6 and V is TRBV10-2; D gene unclear. The V gene lost 4 bases and the J gene lost 2 bases, with 6 bases spanning the gap. In germline, CDR1 is WSHSY, CDR2 SAAADI. The CDR3 contains 14 residues. This CDR3 reads CASSVEPYNSPLHF. Here the CDR3 DNA reads TGCGCCAGCAGTGTGGAGCCCTATAATTCACCCCTCCACTTT.

The chain links TRBV28 to TRBJ1-3; D gene unclear. Germline V gives CDR1 MDHEN, CDR2 SYDVKM. The CDR3 runs to 14 residues. Trimming took off 1 base at V and 9 bases at J, with 13 bases between the two ends. CDR3 protein: CASSLLARDSTIYF. The DNA for the CDR3 is TGTGCCAGCAGTTTATTGGCTCGGGATAGCACCATATATTTT.

The V gene is TRBV6-6, the J gene TRBJ2-3; D gene ambiguous. The CDR3 contains 14 residues. V was shortened by 0 bases and J by 2 bases, with 6 bases between the two germline ends. Germline CDR1 and CDR2: MNHNY and SVGAGI (reference sequence). The DNA of the CDR3 is TGTGCCAGCAGTTACTCGGCCGCCACAGATACGCAGTATTTT. Translating gives CASSYSAATDTQYF.

This chain uses TRBV6-6 with TRBJ2-7; D is possibly TRBD2 (7 bases). CDR1 and CDR2 from the germline V gene are MNHNY and SVGAGI (reference sequence). Trimming took off 8 bases at V and 7 bases at J, with 18 bases between the two ends. The length of the CDR3 is 13 residues. Here the CDR3 reads CASGGGSPWEQYF. CDR3 bases: TGTGCCAGCGGGGGGGGCTCGCCTTGGGAGCAGTACTTC.